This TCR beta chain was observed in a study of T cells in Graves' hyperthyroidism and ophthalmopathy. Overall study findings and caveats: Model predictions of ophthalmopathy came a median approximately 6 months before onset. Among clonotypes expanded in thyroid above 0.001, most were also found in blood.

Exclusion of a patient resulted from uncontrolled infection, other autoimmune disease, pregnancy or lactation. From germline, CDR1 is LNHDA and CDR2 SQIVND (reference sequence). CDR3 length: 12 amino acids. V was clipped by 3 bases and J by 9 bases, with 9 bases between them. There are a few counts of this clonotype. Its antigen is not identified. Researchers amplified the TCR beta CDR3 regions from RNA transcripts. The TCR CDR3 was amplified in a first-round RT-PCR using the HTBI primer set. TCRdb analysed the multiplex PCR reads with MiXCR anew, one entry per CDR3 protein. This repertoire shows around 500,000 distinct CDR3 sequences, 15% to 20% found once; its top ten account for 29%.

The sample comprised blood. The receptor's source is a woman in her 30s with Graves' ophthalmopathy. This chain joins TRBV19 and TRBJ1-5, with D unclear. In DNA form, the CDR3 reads TGTGCCAGTAGTATGGTCGGTCGGCCCCAGCATTTT. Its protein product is CASSMVGRPQHF.